A selection of T cell receptor beta chains follows, all from one sample in a study of vaccination and CD4 T cells after COVID-19. These TCRs are of unknown antigen specificity. TCRdb ran MiXCR on the PCR reads and lists one entry per CDR3 protein. Altogether about 17,000 distinct CDR3 sequences are present, approximately 50% being singletons, with the ten largest covering roughly an eighth. Sequencing input: CD4+ T cells from blood, cultured in vitro. Receptor source: a human donor who had recovered from COVID-19. CDR3s include the opening cysteine and the closing phenylalanine or tryptophan. The D gene is left open where the match is weak. Part of the rows lack a size; the others show once, few, many or a class for expanded clones.

TGCGCCAGCAGCTGGGGGGACTTTAGCTCTGGAAACACCATATATTTT	CASSWGDFSSGNTIYF	.	TRBJ1-3	TRBV5-1	.
TGTGCCAGCAGTTCCGATAAGGTGGACCGACAGGACTTCGGATTTAACACTGAAGCTTTCTTT	CASSSDKVDRQDFGFNTEAFF	.	TRBJ1-1	TRBV28	once
TGTGCCAGTAGTGGGACAGGGACGCCTTCCACAGATACGCAGTATTTT	CASSGTGTPSTDTQYF	TRBD1	TRBJ2-3	TRBV19	.
TGCAGTGCTCTCAGGCCCGGGACGCCCCAAAAGGTTGAAGCTTTCTTT	CSALRPGTPQKVEAFF	.	TRBJ1-1	TRBV20-1	.
TGTGCCAGCAGCTTCCGGGGCAATCAGCCCCAGCATTTT	CASSFRGNQPQHF	.	TRBJ1-5	TRBV7-2	few
TGCAGTGCTTTCCCCGGGGCAAACTCTGGAAACACCATATATTTT	CSAFPGANSGNTIYF	.	TRBJ1-3	TRBV20-1	.
TGTGCCAGCAGGTGGACAGGCGGTGAAACTGAAGCTTTCTTT	CASRWTGGETEAFF	TRBD1	TRBJ1-1	TRBV27	few
TGCAGTGCGAGCCCACCCCGTTCTCAAACTGGCTACACCTTC	CSASPPRSQTGYTF	.	TRBJ1-2	TRBV20-1	.
TGCAGTGCGCCGAGCGGTTCCGAGCAGTACTTC	CSAPSGSEQYF	.	TRBJ2-7	TRBV20-1	.
TGTGCCTGGGCCGGGACAGGGAGTGAGACCCAGTACTTC	CAWAGTGSETQYF	TRBD1	TRBJ2-5	TRBV30	.
TGTGCCAGCAGCTTAGGGACAGGGGAAAACTATAATTCACCCCTCCACTTT	CASSLGTGENYNSPLHF	TRBD1	TRBJ1-6	TRBV7-9	once
TGTGCCAGCAGGACCCCTAGCGGGGGAAACACCGGGGAGCTGTTTTTT	CASRTPSGGNTGELFF	TRBD2	TRBJ2-2	TRBV27	.
TGTGCCATCAGTGAGTCGAGGGACAGTTCCCACGAGCAGTACTTC	CAISESRDSSHEQYF	TRBD1	TRBJ2-7	TRBV10-3	.
TGTGCCAGCAGCCCGGACCTAGTGGGTTATGGCTACACCTTC	CASSPDLVGYGYTF	.	TRBJ1-2	TRBV7-9	.
TGTGCCAGCAGTAACCTAGCCGGGGACTACTCTGGAAACACCATATATTTT	CASSNLAGDYSGNTIYF	.	TRBJ1-3	TRBV28	once
TGTGCCAGCAGGAGAGATACGCAGTATTTT	CASRRDTQYF	.	TRBJ2-3	TRBV12-3/TRBV12-4	.
TGCAGTGTTACCGGACAGGGCTACAATGAGCAGTTCTTC	CSVTGQGYNEQFF	TRBD1	TRBJ2-1	TRBV20-1	once
TGTGCCAGCACTGGTTACAATGAGCAGTTCTTC	CASTGYNEQFF	.	TRBJ2-1	TRBV5-8	.
TGCGCCAGCAGTCGTGCACACGGGGAGCTGTTTTTT	CASSRAHGELFF	.	TRBJ2-2	TRBV23-1	few
TGTGCCAGTAGTATAGGGGAGGGACGCTATGGCTACACCTTC	CASSIGEGRYGYTF	.	TRBJ1-2	TRBV19	few
TGCGCCAGCACCGGACTAGCGGGAGTCACCGGGGAGCTGTTTTTT	CASTGLAGVTGELFF	TRBD2	TRBJ2-2	TRBV10-1	few
TGCAGTGCGGGTCCTAGGACGGGGATCACAGATACGCAGTATTTT	CSAGPRTGITDTQYF	.	TRBJ2-3	TRBV20-1	.
TGTGCCAGCAGTGAATTTCTGGGACAAATCACAGATACGCAGTATTTT	CASSEFLGQITDTQYF	.	TRBJ2-3	TRBV2	few
TGTGCCAGCAGTTTAGGTACCGTTGGGACTAGGGAATACATTCAGTACTTC	CASSLGTVGTREYIQYF	TRBD2	TRBJ2-4	TRBV27	.
TGTGCCACCAGTGGCCTGGCGACGGGGGGTGGGACAGATACGCAGTATTTT	CATSGLATGGGTDTQYF	TRBD2	TRBJ2-3	TRBV24-1	.
TGCAGTGCTAGATCTTTCGGGACAGCCATCTACGAGCAGTACTTC	CSARSFGTAIYEQYF	TRBD1	TRBJ2-7	TRBV20-1	few
TGTGCCAGCAGTTACAGTGGCAGGGGGCCGATCGGGGAGCTGTTTTTT	CASSYSGRGPIGELFF	TRBD1	TRBJ2-2	TRBV6-2/TRBV6-3	.
TGTGCCAGCAGTCCCCCCCCAGCGGGAGAACAGACCCAGTACTTC	CASSPPPAGEQTQYF	TRBD2	TRBJ2-5	TRBV28	.
TGTGCCAGCAGTACAAGCGGGAGGGTTGATGAGCAGTTCTTC	CASSTSGRVDEQFF	TRBD2	TRBJ2-1	TRBV6-1	few
TGTGCCAGCAGCCCCCAAGCGAGAGGAAAAGTCGGAGCTTTCTTT	CASSPQARGKVGAFF	.	TRBJ1-1	TRBV7-2	.
TGTGCCAGTAGTATAGATACGGGACAGAGAAGCTCCTATAATTCACCCCTCCACTTT	CASSIDTGQRSSYNSPLHF	TRBD1	TRBJ1-6	TRBV19	.
TGTGCCAGCAGTTTCGTAGGTTCACCCCTCCACTTT	CASSFVGSPLHF	.	TRBJ1-6	TRBV27	few
TGTGCCAGCAGTGAAGAAGGCGGTGGCAATCAGCCCCAGCATTTT	CASSEEGGGNQPQHF	.	TRBJ1-5	TRBV6-1	few
TGTGCCAGCAGCCCATGGGGACAGGGGAGGTCAGAAGCTTTCTTT	CASSPWGQGRSEAFF	.	TRBJ1-1	TRBV21-1	.
TGTGCCAGTAGTCATGGGACAGGGAATCAGCCCCAGCATTTT	CASSHGTGNQPQHF	TRBD1	TRBJ1-5	TRBV28	.
TGCGCCAGCAGCCAAGGCTGGGCCGGGGGAGGAGGAGGCTACACCTTC	CASSQGWAGGGGGYTF	.	TRBJ1-2	TRBV4-1	.
TGCAGTGCCGGGCAGGTTAGCTCTGGGGCCAACGTCCTGACTTTC	CSAGQVSSGANVLTF	.	TRBJ2-6	TRBV20-1	.
TGTGCCAGCAGTTTAAGGCCCCCACAGGACTTTAGCAATCAGCCCCAGCATTTT	CASSLRPPQDFSNQPQHF	.	TRBJ1-5	TRBV27	few
TGTGCCAGCAGCCTAGGGACAGCCATGAACACTGAAGCTTTCTTT	CASSLGTAMNTEAFF	TRBD1	TRBJ1-1	TRBV7-6	.
TGCAGTGCCACGGCCGGGAACATTCAGTACTTC	CSATAGNIQYF	.	TRBJ2-4	TRBV20-1	.
TGTGCCAGCAGTCCGGGGTATGGACTAGCGGGCACAGATACGCAGTATTTT	CASSPGYGLAGTDTQYF	TRBD2	TRBJ2-3	TRBV28	.
TGTGCCAGCAGCAATGTCCGGGAGCCTACCTACGAGCAGTACTTC	CASSNVREPTYEQYF	.	TRBJ2-7	TRBV21-1	.
TGTGCCAGCAGCGGAGACAGTGGGAGCAATCAGCCCCAGCATTTT	CASSGDSGSNQPQHF	.	TRBJ1-5	TRBV9	.
TGTGCCACCAGTGAACAGGGTAACATTCAGTACTTC	CATSEQGNIQYF	.	TRBJ2-4	TRBV24-1	few
TGCAGTGCTAGTCCCAGCGGGAGGCCCGGCACCGGGGAGCTGTTTTTT	CSASPSGRPGTGELFF	TRBD2	TRBJ2-2	TRBV20-1	few
TGTGCCAGCAGCCTCCTCCCGACAGGGGGGAATTCACCCCTCCACTTT	CASSLLPTGGNSPLHF	TRBD1	TRBJ1-6	TRBV7-2	.
TGTGCCAGCAGCCCGCAGAGGGGAGCCTATGGCTACACCTTC	CASSPQRGAYGYTF	.	TRBJ1-2	TRBV7-9	.